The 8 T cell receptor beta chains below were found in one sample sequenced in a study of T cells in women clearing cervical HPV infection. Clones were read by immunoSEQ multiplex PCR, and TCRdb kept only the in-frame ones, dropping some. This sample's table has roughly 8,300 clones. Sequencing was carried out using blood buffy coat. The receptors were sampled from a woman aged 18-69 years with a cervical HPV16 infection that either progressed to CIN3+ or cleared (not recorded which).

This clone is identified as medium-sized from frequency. The CDR3 here is CASSPHGTSNTGELFF. The covered CDR3 bases are TGCGCCAGCAGCCCGCACGGGACATCGAACACCGGGGAG. The rearrangement joins TRBV5-1 to TRBJ2-2; D is perhaps TRBD1 (6 bases). The read finishes 3 residues shy of the CDR3 end, and the germline J gene is used to complete it. CDR1 and CDR2 (germline): SGHRS, YFSETQ. Trimming left V 4 bases short and J 0 bases short, with 13 bases between. The CDR3 sequence is 16 residues long.

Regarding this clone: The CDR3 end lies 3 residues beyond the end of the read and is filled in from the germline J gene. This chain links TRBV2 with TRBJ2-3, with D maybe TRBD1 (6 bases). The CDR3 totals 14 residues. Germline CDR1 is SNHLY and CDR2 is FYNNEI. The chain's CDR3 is CASREDRTKETQYF. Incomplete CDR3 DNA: TGTGCCAGCAGGGAGGACAGAACCAAAGAGACG.

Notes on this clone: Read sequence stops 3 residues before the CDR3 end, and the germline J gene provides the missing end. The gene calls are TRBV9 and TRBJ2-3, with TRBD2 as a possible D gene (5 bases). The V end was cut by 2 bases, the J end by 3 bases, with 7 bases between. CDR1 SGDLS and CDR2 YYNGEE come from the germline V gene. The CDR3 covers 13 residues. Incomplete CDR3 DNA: TGTGCCAGCAGCGTGCTAGCAACAGATACG. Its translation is CASSVLATDT. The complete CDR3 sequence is CASSVLATDTQYF. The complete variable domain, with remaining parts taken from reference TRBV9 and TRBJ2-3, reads DSGVTQTPKHLITATGQRVTLRCSPRSGDLSVYWYQQSLDQGLQFLIQYYNGEERAKGNILERFSAQQFPDLHSELNLSSLELGDSALYFCASSVLATDTQYFGPGTRLTVL.

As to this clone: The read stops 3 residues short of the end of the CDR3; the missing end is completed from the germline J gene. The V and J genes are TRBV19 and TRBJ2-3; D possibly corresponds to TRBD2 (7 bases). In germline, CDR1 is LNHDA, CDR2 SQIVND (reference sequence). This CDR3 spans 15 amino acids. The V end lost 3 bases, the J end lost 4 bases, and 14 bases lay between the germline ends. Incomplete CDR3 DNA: TGTGCCAGTAGTATGGGGGGGGGACAAGCAGATACG. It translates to CASSMGGGQADT. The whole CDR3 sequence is CASSMGGGQADTQYF.

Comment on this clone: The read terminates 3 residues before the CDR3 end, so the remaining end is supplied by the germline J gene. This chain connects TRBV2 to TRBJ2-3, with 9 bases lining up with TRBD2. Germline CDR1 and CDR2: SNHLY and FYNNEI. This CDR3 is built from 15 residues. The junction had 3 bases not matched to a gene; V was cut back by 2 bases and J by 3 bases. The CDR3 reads CASSERSGGTDTQYF. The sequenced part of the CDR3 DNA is TGTGCCAGCAGTGAACGTAGCGGGGGAACAGATACG.

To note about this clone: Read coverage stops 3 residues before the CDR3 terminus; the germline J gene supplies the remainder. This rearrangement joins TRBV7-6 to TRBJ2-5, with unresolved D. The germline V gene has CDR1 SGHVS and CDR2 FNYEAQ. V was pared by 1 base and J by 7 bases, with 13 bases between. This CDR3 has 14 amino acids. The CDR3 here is CASSLVSGRGTQYF. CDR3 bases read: TGTGCCAGCAGCTTAGTTTCGGGTCGAGGGACC.

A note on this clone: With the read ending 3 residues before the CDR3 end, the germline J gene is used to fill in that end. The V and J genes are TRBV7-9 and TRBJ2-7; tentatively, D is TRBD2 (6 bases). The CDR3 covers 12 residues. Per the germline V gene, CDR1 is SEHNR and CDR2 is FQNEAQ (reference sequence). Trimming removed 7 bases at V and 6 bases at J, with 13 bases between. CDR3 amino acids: CASTSRRGEQYF. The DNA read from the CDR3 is TGTGCCAGCACCTCGAGGAGGGGCGAG.

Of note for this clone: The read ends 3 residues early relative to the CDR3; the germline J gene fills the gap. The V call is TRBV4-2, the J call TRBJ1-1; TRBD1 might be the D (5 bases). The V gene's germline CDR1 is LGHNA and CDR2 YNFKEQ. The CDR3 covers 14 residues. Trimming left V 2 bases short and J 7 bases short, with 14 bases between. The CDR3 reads CASSQLQASGEAFF. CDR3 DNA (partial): TGTGCCAGCAGCCAATTACAGGCTAGCGGTGAA.